This TCR beta chain appears in the sequencing data of a study of T cells in Graves' hyperthyroidism and ophthalmopathy. As concerns this clonotype: Antigen unknown.

Findings and limits, study-wide: Most clonotypes that expanded in the thyroid above 0.001 also showed up in blood.

It was RNA transcripts that yielded the amplified TCR beta CDR3 regions. The HTBI primer set drove a first-round RT-PCR of the TCR CDR3. One entry per CDR3 protein results from TCRdb running MiXCR on the multiplex PCR reads. The table shows about 460,000 distinct CDR3 sequences, with around a fifth occurring only once. CDR1 is DFQATT and CDR2 is SNEGSKA in the germline V gene (reference sequence). V lost 1 base, J lost 8 bases, and 17 bases lay in between. The CDR3 loop spans 14 amino acids. Specimen: blood. This TCR derives from a woman in her 70s with Graves' ophthalmopathy. The J gene is TRBJ1-2, the V gene TRBV20-1, with D possibly TRBD1 on 6 matching bases. The CDR3 here is CSARAPGQLRGYTF. CDR3 nucleotide sequence: TGCAGTGCTAGAGCCCCTGGACAGTTGAGAGGCTACACCTTC.